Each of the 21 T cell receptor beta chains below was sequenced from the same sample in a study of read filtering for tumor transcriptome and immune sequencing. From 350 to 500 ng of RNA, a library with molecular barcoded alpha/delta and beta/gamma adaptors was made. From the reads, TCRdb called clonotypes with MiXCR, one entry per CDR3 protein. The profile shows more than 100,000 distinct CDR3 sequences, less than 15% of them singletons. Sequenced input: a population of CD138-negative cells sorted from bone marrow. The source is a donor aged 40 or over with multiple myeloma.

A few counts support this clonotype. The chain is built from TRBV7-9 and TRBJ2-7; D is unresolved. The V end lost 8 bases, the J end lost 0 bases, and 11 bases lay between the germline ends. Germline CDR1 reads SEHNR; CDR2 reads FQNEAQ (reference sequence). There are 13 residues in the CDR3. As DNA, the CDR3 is TGTGCCAGCCAAAGTGCAGACTCCTACGAGCAGTACTTC. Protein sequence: CASQSADSYEQYF. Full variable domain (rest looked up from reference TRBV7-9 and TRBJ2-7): DTGVSQNPRHKITKRGQNVTFRCDPISEHNRLYWYRQTLGQGPEFLTYFQNEAQLEKSRLLSDRFSAERPKGSFSTLEIQRTEQGDSAMYLCASQSADSYEQYFGPGTRLTVT.

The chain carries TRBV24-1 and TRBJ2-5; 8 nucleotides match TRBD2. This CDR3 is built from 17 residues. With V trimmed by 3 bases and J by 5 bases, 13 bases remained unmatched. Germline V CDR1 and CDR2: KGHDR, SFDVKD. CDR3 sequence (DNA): TGTGCCACCAGTGATCCGAGGAGCGGGAGAGTCGGGGAGACCCAGTACTTC. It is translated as CATSDPRSGRVGETQYF.

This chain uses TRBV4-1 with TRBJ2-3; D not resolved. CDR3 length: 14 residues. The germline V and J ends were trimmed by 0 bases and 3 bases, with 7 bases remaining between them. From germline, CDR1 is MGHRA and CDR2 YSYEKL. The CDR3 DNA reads TGCGCCAGCAGCCAAGATTGGCCGACAGATACGCAGTATTTT. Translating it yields CASSQDWPTDTQYF.

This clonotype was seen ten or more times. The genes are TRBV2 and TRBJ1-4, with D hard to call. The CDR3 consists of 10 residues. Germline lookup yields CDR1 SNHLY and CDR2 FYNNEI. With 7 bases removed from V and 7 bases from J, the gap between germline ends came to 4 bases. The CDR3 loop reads CASIGEKLFF. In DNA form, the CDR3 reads TGTGCCAGCATAGGTGAAAAACTGTTTTTT.

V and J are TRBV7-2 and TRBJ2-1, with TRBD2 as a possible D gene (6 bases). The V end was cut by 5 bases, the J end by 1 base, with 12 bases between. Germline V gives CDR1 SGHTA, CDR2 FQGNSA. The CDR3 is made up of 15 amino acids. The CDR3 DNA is TGTGCCAGCAGCACAGAGGAGGGGTCCTACAATGAGCAGTTCTTC. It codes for CASSTEEGSYNEQFF.

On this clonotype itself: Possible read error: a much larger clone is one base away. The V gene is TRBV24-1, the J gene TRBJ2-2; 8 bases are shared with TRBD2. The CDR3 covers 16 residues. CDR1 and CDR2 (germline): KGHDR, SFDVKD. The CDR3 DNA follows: TGTGCCACCAGTGATACAGGGACTAGGTTCACCGGGGAGCTGTCTTTT. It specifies CATSDTGTRFTGELSF.

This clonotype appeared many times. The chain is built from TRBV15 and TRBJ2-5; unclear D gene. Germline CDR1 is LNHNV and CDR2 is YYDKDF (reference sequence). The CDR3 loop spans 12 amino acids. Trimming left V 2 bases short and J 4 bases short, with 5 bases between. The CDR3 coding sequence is TGTGCCACCAGCAGATCGGGAGAGACCCAGTACTTC. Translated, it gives CATSRSGETQYF.

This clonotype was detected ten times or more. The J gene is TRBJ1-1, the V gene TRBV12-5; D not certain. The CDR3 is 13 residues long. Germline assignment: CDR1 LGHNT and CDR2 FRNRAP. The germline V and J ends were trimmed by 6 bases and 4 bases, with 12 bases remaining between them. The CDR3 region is CASGLGALTEAFF. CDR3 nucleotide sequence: TGTGCTAGTGGGCTCGGAGCACTCACTGAAGCTTTCTTT.

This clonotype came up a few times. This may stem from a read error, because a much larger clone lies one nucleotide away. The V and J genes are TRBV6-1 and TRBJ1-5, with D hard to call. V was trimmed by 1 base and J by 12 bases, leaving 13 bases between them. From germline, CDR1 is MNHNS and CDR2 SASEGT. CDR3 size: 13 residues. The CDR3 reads CASSEGGLELQHF. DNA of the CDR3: TGTGCCAGCAGTGAAGGGGGTTTGGAGCTCCAGCATTTT.

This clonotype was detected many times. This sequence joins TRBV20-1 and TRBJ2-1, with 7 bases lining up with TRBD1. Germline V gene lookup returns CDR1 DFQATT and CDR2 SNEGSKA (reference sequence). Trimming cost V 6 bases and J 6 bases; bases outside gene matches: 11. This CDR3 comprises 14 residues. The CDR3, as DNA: TGCAGTGCCTCGACTGTAAGGGGGCCCAATGAGCAGTTCTTC. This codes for CSASTVRGPNEQFF.

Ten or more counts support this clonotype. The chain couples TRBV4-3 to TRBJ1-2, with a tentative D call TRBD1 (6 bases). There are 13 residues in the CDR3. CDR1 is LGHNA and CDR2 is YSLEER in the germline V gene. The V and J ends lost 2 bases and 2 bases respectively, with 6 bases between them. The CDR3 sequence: CASSQQGNYGYTF. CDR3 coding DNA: TGCGCCAGCAGCCAACAGGGGAACTATGGCTACACCTTC.

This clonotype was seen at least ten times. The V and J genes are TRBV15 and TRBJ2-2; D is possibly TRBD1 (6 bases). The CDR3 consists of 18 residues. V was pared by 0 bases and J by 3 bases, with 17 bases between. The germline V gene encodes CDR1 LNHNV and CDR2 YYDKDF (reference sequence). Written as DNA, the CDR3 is TGTGCCACCAGCAGAGATCGGGTTGGGCAGGGGCACACCGGGGAGCTGTTTTTT. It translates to CATSRDRVGQGHTGELFF.

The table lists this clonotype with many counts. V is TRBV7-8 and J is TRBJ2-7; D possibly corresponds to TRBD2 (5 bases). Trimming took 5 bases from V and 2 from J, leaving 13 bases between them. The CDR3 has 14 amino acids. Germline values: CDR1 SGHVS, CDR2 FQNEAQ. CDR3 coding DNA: TGTGCCAGCAGCGTATACAGCGGAACCTACGAGCAGTACTTC. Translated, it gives CASSVYSGTYEQYF.

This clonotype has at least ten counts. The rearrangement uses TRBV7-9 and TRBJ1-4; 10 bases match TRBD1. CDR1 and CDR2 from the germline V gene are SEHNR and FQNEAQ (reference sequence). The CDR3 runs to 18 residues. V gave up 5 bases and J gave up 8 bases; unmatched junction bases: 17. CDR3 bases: TGTGCCAGCAGCCAACCGATTATCCGGGACAGGGGAGAGGAAAAACTGTTTTTT. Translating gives CASSQPIIRDRGEEKLFF. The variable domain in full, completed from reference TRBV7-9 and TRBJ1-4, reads DTGVSQNPRHKITKRGQNVTFRCDPISEHNRLYWYRQTLGQGPEFLTYFQNEAQLEKSRLLSDRFSAERPKGSFSTLEIQRTEQGDSAMYLCASSQPIIRDRGEEKLFFGSGTQLSVL.

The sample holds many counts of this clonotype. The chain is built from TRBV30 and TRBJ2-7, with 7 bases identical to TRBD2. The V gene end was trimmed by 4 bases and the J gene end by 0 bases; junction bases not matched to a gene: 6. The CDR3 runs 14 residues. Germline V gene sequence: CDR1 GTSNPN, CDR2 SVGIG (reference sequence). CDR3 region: CAWTPGTTSYEQYF. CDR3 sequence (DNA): TGTGCCTGGACCCCCGGGACTACCTCCTACGAGCAGTACTTC.

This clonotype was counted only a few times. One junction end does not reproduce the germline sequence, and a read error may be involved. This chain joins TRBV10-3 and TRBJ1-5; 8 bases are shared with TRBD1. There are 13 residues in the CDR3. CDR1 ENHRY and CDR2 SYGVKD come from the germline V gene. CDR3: CAISSGGDQPLHF. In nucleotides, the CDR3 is TGTGCCATCAGCTCAGGGGGCGATCAGCCCCTGCATTTT.

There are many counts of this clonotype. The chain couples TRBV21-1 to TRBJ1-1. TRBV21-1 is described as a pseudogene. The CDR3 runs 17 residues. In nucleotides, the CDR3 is TGTGCCAGCAGCGTTGGTCAGCATCTCTACATGAACACTGAAGCTTTCTTT. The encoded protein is CASSVGQHLYMNTEAFF.

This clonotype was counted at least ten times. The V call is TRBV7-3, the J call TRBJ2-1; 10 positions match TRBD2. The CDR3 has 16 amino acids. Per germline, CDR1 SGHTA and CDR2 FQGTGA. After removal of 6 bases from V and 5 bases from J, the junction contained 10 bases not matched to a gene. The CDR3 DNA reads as TGTGCCAGCAGTTCTCTAGCGGGAGTGGGTAACAATGAGCAGTTCTTC. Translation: CASSSLAGVGNNEQFF. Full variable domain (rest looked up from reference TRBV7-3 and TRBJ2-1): GAGVSQTPSNKVTEKGKYVELRCDPISGHTALYWYRQSLGQGPEFLIYFQGTGAADDSGLPNDRFFAVRPEGSVSTLKIQRTERGDSAVYLCASSSLAGVGNNEQFFGPGTRLTVL.

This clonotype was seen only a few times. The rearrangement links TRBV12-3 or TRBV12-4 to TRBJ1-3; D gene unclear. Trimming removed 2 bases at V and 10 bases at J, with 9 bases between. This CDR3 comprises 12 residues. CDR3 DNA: TGTGCCAGCAGTTTAAGGCCCTTTACCATATATTTT. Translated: CASSLRPFTIYF.

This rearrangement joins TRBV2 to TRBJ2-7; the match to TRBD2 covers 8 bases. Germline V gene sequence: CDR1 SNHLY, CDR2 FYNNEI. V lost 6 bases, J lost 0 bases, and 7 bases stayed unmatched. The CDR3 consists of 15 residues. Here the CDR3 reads CASSLLAESSYEQYF. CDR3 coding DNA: TGTGCCAGCAGCCTACTAGCGGAGAGCTCCTACGAGCAGTACTTC. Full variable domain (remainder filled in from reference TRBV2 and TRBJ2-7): EPEVTQTPSHQVTQMGQEVILRCVPISNHLYFYWYRQILGQKVEFLVSFYNNEISEKSEIFDDQFSVERPDGSNFTLKIRSTKLEDSAMYFCASSLLAESSYEQYFGPGTRLTVT.

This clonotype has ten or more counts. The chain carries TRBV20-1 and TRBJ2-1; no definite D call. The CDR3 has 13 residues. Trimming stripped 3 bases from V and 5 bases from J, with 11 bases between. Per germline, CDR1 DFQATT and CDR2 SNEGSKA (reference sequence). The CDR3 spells CSASALRHNEQFF. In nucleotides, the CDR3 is TGCAGTGCTAGTGCTCTACGTCACAATGAGCAGTTCTTC.